A single sample is the source of the 18 T cell receptor beta chains below, sequenced in a study of cytomegalovirus exposure and HLA in healthy donors. PCR involved 60 Vbeta and 13 Jbeta primers. TCRdb's copy holds only in-frame clones and misses some; the assay was immunoSEQ multiplex PCR. The top ten hold approximately 1.3% of the sample, which has about 110,000 clones, around 79% seen once. Sequencing was performed on PBMCs. The receptors shown here come from a woman between 25 and 40 years old in good health and CMV-seronegative.

The chain combines TRBV15 with TRBJ1-5, with 9 nucleotides matching TRBD1. V gave up 5 bases and J gave up 4 bases; unmatched junction bases: 9. The germline CDR1 and CDR2 sequences are LNHNV and YYDKDF (reference sequence). The CDR3 has 16 amino acids. The CDR3 sequence is CATSRRGQGVNQPQHF. CDR3 in DNA: TGTGCCACCAGCCGAAGGGGACAGGGAGTAAATCAGCCCCAGCATTTT. Together with reference TRBV15 and TRBJ1-5, the CDR3 gives the full variable domain: DAMVIQNPRYQVTQFGKPVTLSCSQTLNHNVMYWYQQKSSQAPKLLFHYYDKDFNNEADTPDNFQSRRPNTSFCFLDIRSPGLGDTAMYLCATSRRGQGVNQPQHFGDGTRLSIL.

This chain connects TRBV4-3 to TRBJ1-4; 8 nucleotides match TRBD1. This CDR3 has 20 residues. Trimming removed 0 bases from V and 3 bases from J; junction bases left unmatched: 15. Germline CDR1 reads LGHNA; CDR2 reads YSLEER. DNA of the CDR3: TGCGCCAGCAGCCAAGATACCCTGTCAGGGGGCCCCGGGGCTAATGAAAAACTGTTTTTT. Its protein is CASSQDTLSGGPGANEKLFF.

The chain has TRBV14 and TRBJ2-1; maybe TRBD1 (6 bases). The germline V and J ends were trimmed by 0 bases and 3 bases, with 9 bases remaining between them. The germline V gene encodes CDR1 SGHDN and CDR2 FVKESK. This CDR3 contains 15 residues. CDR3 coding DNA: TGTGCCAGCAGCCAAGAGAGGACAGTCTACAATGAGCAGTTCTTC. Translated: CASSQERTVYNEQFF.

V is TRBV19 and J is TRBJ1-2, with 9 bases lining up with TRBD1. Trimming cost V 5 bases and J 6 bases; bases outside gene matches: 4. CDR3 length: 13 amino acids. Germline CDR1 LNHDA, CDR2 SQIVND (reference sequence). For the CDR3, the DNA is TGTGCCAGTAGTTATACAGGGGGCGATGGCTACACCTTC. Protein sequence: CASSYTGGDGYTF.

This clone was recorded once. The rearrangement uses TRBV4-2 and TRBJ2-2; 9 nucleotides agree with TRBD2. Trimming took 2 bases from V and 6 from J; bases not matched to a gene: 7. The CDR3 loop spans 16 amino acids. Germline V gene sequence: CDR1 LGHNA, CDR2 YNFKEQ. Written as DNA, the CDR3 is TGTGCCAGCAGCCAAACTTCTAGCGGGATTTCCGGGGAGCTGTTTTTT. Translation: CASSQTSSGISGELFF.

V usage is TRBV7-2 and J usage is TRBJ1-2, with TRBD1 matching 9 bases. Germline values: CDR1 SGHTA, CDR2 FQGNSA. The CDR3 contains 16 residues. V shed 1 base and J 5 bases; nucleotides not matched to a gene: 8. CDR3 sequence (DNA): TGTGCCAGCAGCTTAGGGGGACAGGGCGGAAATTATGGCTACACCTTC. Amino acids: CASSLGGQGGNYGYTF.

The rearrangement joins TRBV4-2 to TRBJ1-4; D may be TRBD1 (6 bases). This CDR3 has 17 amino acids. Germline-derived CDR1 and CDR2 are LGHNA and YNFKEQ. The V end lost 0 bases, the J end lost 6 bases, and 17 bases lay between the germline ends. The DNA of the CDR3 is TGTGCCAGCAGCCAAGATAAGGGGGGGGGTCCCTATGAAAAACTGTTTTTT. Translated, it gives CASSQDKGGGPYEKLFF.

A few counts support this clone. The J gene is TRBJ2-3, the V gene TRBV29-1; D unresolved. The V end lost 6 bases, the J end lost 0 bases, and 10 bases lay between the germline ends. Germline lookup yields CDR1 SQVTM and CDR2 ANQGSEA. This CDR3 is built from 13 residues. The CDR3 spells CSVEPLSTDTQYF. CDR3 nucleotide sequence: TGCAGCGTCGAACCCCTTAGCACAGATACGCAGTATTTT.

The V gene is TRBV7-9, the J gene TRBJ2-2; 8 bases map to TRBD2. The CDR3 runs to 13 residues. Germline V gene sequence: CDR1 SEHNR, CDR2 FQNEAQ (reference sequence). V dropped 7 bases and J dropped 5; count of bases not matched to a gene: 3. DNA of the CDR3: TGTGCCAGCATAAGCGGGAGTACCGGGGAGCTGTTTTTT. Protein: CASISGSTGELFF.

The chain combines TRBV11-2 with TRBJ1-1; 7 bases align to TRBD1. The CDR3 loop spans 17 amino acids. Germline V gene data show CDR1 as SGHAT and CDR2 as FQNNGV. Trimming at V came to 5 bases and at J to 5 bases, leaving 17 bases not matched to a gene. The CDR3 loop reads CASSTWQSGGLRTEAFF. CDR3 sequence (DNA): TGTGCCAGCAGCACCTGGCAATCAGGGGGGTTAAGGACTGAAGCTTTCTTT.

The chain combines TRBV30 with TRBJ1-2, with D perhaps matching TRBD1 (5 bases). The V end lost 3 bases, the J end lost 2 bases, and 10 bases lay between the germline ends. The CDR3 covers 13 residues. Per the germline V gene, CDR1 is GTSNPN and CDR2 is SVGIG (reference sequence). In nucleotides, the CDR3 is TGTGCCTGGAGGTTGCAGGGAAACTATGGCTACACCTTC. It is translated as CAWRLQGNYGYTF.

This clone was detected a few times. The V and J genes are TRBV2 and TRBJ1-5; 8 nucleotides line up with TRBD1. Germline CDR1 is SNHLY and CDR2 is FYNNEI. Trimming cost V 6 bases and J 6 bases; bases outside gene matches: 13. This CDR3 is built from 16 residues. The CDR3, as DNA: TGTGCCAGCAGCCCCTCGGACAGGGTTATTCGTCAGCCCCAGCATTTT. Translation gives CASSPSDRVIRQPQHF.

The chain carries TRBV4-3 and TRBJ1-1; 7 nucleotides agree with TRBD1. The CDR3 contains 13 residues. V lost 2 bases to trimming and J lost 3 bases; unmatched junction nucleotides: 0. The V gene's germline CDR1 is LGHNA and CDR2 YSLEER. The DNA for the CDR3 is TGCGCCAGCAGCCAAACAGGGGACACTGAAGCTTTCTTT. It codes for CASSQTGDTEAFF.

As concerns this clone: Likely a read error: the CDR3 ends without its conserved phenylalanine or tryptophan. V usage is TRBV28 and J usage is TRBJ1-2; a possible D gene is TRBD1 (5 bases). With 8 bases removed from V and 8 bases from J, the gap between germline ends came to 12 bases. Germline CDR1 reads MDHEN; CDR2 reads SYDVKM. This CDR3 has 11 residues. The CDR3 DNA reads TGTGCCAGCGCCCCGGGGGTCGGCTACACCTCC. It specifies CASAPGVGYTS.

The chain employs TRBV23-1 and TRBJ2-7; D is unresolved. TRBV23-1 is an open reading frame whose function is uncertain. The CDR3 totals 12 residues. The V and J ends lost 0 bases and 4 bases respectively, with 4 bases between them. The CDR3 sequence is CASSQSEYEQYF. Written as DNA, the CDR3 is TGCGCCAGCAGTCAATCGGAGTACGAGCAGTACTTC.

The V and J genes are TRBV6-5 and TRBJ2-5; TRBD2 agrees at 8 bases. The V gene's germline CDR1 is MNHEY and CDR2 SVGAGI. This CDR3 comprises 16 residues. V shed 2 bases and J 1 base; nucleotides not matched to a gene: 6. CDR3 residues: CASSYKLADLQETQYF. The CDR3 coding sequence is TGTGCCAGCAGTTACAAACTAGCGGACCTCCAAGAGACCCAGTACTTC.

The rearrangement joins TRBV28 to TRBJ1-3, with D perhaps TRBD1 (5 bases). The V gene lost 3 bases and the J gene lost 5 bases, with 11 bases spanning the gap. CDR1 is MDHEN and CDR2 is SYDVKM in the germline V gene. The CDR3 covers 14 residues. The CDR3 coding sequence is TGTGCCAGCAGTTTCGAGGACACAAGAAACACCATATATTTT. It is translated as CASSFEDTRNTIYF.

The chain combines TRBV15 with TRBJ1-4; 7 nucleotides match TRBD1. The CDR3 covers 14 residues. The germline CDR1 and CDR2 sequences are LNHNV and YYDKDF (reference sequence). V was clipped by 3 bases and J by 5 bases; unmatched bases: 3. The chain's CDR3 is CATSSIQGNEKLFF. CDR3 DNA sequence: TGTGCCACCAGCAGTATACAGGGGAATGAAAAACTGTTTTTT.